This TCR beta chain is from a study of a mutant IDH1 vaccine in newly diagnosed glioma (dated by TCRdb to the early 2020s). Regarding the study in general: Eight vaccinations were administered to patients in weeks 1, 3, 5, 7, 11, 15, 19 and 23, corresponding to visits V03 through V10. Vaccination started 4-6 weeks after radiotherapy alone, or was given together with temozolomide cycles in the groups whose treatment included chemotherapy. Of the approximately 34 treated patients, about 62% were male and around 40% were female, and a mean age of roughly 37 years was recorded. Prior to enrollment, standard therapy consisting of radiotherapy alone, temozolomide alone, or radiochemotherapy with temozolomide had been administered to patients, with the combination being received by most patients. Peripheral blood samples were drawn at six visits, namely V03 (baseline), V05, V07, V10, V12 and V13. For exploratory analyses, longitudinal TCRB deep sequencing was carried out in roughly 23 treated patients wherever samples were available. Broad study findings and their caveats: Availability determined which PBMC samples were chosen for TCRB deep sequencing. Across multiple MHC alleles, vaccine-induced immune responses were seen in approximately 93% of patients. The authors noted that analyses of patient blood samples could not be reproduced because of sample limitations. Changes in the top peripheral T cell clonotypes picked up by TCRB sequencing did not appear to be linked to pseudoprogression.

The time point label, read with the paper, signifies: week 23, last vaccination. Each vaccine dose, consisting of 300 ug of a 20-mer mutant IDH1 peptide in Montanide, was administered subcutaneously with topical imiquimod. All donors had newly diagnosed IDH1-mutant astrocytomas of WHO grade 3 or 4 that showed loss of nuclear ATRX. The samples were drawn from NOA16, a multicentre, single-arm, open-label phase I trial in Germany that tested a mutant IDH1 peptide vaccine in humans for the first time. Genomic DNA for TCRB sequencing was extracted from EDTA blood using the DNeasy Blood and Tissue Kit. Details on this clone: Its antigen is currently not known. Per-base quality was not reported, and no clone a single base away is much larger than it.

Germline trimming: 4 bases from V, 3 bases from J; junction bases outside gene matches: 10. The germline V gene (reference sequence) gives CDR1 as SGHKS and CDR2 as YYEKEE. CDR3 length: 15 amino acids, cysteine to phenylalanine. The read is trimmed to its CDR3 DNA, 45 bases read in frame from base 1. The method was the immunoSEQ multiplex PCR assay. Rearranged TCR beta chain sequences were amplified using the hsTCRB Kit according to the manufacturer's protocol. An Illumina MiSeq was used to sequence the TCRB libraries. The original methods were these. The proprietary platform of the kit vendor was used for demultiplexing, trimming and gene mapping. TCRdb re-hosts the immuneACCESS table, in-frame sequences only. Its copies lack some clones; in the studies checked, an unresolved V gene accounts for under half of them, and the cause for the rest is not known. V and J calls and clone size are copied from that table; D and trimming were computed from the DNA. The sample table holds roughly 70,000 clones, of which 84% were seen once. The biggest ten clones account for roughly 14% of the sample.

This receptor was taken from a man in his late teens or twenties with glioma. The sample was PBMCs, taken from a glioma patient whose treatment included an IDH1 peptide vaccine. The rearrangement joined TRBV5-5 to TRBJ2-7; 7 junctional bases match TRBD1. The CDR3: CASSPVRGPFYEQYF. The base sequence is TGTGCCAGCAGCCCTGTGAGGGGGCCATTCTACGAGCAGTACTTC. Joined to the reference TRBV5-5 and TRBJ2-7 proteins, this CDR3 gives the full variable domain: DAGVTQSPTHLIKTRGQQVTLRCSPISGHKSVSWYQQVLGQGPQFIFQYYEKEERGRGNFPDRFSARQFPNYSSELNVNALLLGDSALYLCASSPVRGPFYEQYFGPGTRLTVT.